Described below is a single T cell receptor beta chain sequence and its context. Libraries were prepared by immunoSEQ multiplex PCR; TCRdb keeps only in-frame clonotypes and omits some of them. The top ten hold 0.15% to 0.2% of the sample, which has about 33,000 clones, roughly 96% seen once. The data derive from a study of circulating and synovial CD4+ cells in juvenile arthritis. V lost 9 bases, J lost 5 bases, and 22 bases lay in between. The germline gives CDR1 SNHLY, CDR2 FYNNEI. The CDR3 is 15 amino acids. The chain couples TRBV2 to TRBJ2-5; possibly TRBD2 for D (6 bases). This TCR was sampled from a human donor with juvenile idiopathic arthritis. The sample comprised CD4+ T cells from blood. The CDR3 here is CAREGRRGVGETQYF. The CDR3 coding sequence is TGTGCCAGGGAGGGCAGACGGGGTGTAGGGGAGACCCAGTACTTC.